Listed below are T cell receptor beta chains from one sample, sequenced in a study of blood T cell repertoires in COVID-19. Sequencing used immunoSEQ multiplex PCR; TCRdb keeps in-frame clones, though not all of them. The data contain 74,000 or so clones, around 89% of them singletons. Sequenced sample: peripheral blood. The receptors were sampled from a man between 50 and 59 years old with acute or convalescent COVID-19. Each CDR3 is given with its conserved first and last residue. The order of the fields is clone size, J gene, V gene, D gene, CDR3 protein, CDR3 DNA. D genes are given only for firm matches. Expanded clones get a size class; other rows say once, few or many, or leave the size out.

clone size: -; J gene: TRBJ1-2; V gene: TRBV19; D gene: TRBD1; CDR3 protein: CASSHARAGGPDNYGYTF; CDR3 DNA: TGTGCCAGTAGCCACGCTCGGGCAGGGGGACCCGATAACTATGGCTACACCTTC
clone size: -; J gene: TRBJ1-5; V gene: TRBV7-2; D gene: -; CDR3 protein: CASSLAPPSRNQPQHF; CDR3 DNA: TGTGCCAGCAGCTTAGCCCCCCCGAGCCGCAATCAGCCCCAGCATTTT
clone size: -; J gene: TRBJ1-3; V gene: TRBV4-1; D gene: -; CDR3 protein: CASSQDQTTGNTIYF; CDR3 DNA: TGCGCCAGCAGCCAAGATCAAACAACTGGAAACACCATATATTTT
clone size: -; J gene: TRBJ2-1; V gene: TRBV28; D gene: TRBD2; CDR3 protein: CASSRTSGRAPYNEQFF; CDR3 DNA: TGTGCCAGCAGCCGGACTAGCGGGAGGGCCCCGTACAATGAGCAGTTCTTC
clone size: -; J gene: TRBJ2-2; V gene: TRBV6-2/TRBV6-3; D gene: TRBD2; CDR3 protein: CASSVTSGRPTGELFF; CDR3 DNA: TGTGCCAGCAGTGTGACTAGCGGGAGACCAACCGGGGAGCTGTTTTTT
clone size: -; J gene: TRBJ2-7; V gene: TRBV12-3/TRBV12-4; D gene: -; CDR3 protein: CASSLGRRYEQYF; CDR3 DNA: TGTGCCAGCAGTTTAGGCAGGAGGTACGAGCAGTACTTC
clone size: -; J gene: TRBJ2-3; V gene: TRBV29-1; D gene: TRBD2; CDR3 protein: CSVDQLAGAATDTQYF; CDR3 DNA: TGCAGCGTTGATCAGCTAGCGGGGGCAGCCACAGATACGCAGTATTTT
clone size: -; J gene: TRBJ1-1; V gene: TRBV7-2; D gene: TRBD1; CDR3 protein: CASSVRPDRGSTEAFF; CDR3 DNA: TGTGCCAGCAGCGTTAGACCGGACAGGGGGAGTACTGAAGCTTTCTTT
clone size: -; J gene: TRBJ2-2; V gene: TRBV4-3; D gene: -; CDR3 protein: CASSQRTGLYGELFF; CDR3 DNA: TGCGCCAGCAGCCAGCGAACAGGGTTATACGGGGAGCTGTTTTTT
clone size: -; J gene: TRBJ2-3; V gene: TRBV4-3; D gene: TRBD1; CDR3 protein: CASSQAAFKGGAGRTDTQYF; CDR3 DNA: TGCGCCAGCAGCCAAGCCGCGTTTAAAGGGGGCGCGGGCAGGACAGATACGCAGTATTTT
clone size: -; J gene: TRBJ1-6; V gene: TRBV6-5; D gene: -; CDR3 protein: CASSYSDSSPLHF; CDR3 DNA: TGTGCCAGCAGTTACTCGGACAGTTCACCCCTCCACTTT
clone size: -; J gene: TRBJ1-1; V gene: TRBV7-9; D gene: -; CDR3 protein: CASSLTTQGNTEAFF; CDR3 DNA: TGTGCCAGCAGCTTAACGACACAGGGGAACACTGAAGCTTTCTTT
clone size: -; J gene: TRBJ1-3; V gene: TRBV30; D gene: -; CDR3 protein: CAWSVGPGNTIYF; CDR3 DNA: TGTGCCTGGAGTGTGGGGCCTGGAAACACCATATATTTT
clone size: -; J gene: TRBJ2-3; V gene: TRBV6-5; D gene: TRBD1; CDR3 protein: CASSYGTGNTDTQYF; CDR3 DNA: TGTGCCAGCAGTTACGGGACAGGGAATACAGATACGCAGTATTTT
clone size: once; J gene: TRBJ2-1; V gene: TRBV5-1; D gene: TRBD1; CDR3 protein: CASSLDRGHLRYNEQFF; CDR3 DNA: TGCGCCAGCAGCTTGGACAGGGGACACCTTCGGTACAATGAGCAGTTCTTC
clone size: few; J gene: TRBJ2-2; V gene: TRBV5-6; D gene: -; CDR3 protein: CASRALVTGELFF; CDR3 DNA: TGTGCCAGCAGAGCCCTAGTCACCGGGGAGCTGTTTTTT
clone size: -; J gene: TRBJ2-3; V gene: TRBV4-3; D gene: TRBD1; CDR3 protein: CASSQDLTGGYDTQYF; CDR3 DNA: TGCGCCAGCAGCCAAGATCTAACAGGGGGCTACGATACGCAGTATTTT
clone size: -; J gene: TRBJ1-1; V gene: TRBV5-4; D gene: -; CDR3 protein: CASSLDRSNTEAFF; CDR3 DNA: TGTGCCAGCAGCTTGGACAGGTCGAACACTGAAGCTTTCTTT
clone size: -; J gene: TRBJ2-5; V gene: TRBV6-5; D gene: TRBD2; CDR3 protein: CASKRGAAKETQYF; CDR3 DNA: TGTGCCAGCAAGCGGGGTGCAGCAAAAGAGACCCAGTACTTC
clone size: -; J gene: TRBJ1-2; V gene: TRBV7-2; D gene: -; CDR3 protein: CASRILDWRVFNYGYTF; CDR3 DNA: TGTGCCAGCAGAATACTGGACTGGAGGGTCTTTAACTATGGCTACACCTTC
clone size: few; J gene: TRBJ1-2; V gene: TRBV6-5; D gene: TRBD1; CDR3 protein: CASRPDRGGGYTF; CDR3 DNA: TGTGCCAGCAGGCCGGACAGGGGCGGAGGCTACACCTTC
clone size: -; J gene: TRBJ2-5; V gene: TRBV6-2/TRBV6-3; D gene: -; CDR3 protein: CASSYLSDNQETQYF; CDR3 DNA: TGTGCCAGCAGTTACTTATCGGACAACCAAGAGACCCAGTACTTC
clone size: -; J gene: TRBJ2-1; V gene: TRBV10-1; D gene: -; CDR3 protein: CASSGAYREGYNEQFF; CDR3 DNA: TGCGCCAGCAGTGGCGCCTACAGGGAGGGATACAATGAGCAGTTCTTC
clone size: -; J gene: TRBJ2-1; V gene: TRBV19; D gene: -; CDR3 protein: CASSKGEGYNEQFF; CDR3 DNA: TGTGCCAGTAGTAAGGGGGAGGGTTACAATGAGCAGTTCTTC
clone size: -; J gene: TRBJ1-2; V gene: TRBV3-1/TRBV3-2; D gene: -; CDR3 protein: CASSQRRGGLANYGYTF; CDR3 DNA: TGTGCCAGCAGCCAACGTCGGGGGGGCCTAGCTAACTATGGCTACACCTTC
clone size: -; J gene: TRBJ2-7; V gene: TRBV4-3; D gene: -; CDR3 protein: CASSQAAGALALDEQYF; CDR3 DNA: TGCGCCAGCAGCCAAGCAGCGGGCGCCCTTGCCTTAGACGAGCAGTACTTC
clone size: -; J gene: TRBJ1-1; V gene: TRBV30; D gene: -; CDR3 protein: CAWIGTPNTEAFF; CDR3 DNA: TGTGCCTGGATTGGGACACCGAACACTGAAGCTTTCTTT
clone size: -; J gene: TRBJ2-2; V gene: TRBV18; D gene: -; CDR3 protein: CASSPPSRQSTNTGELFF; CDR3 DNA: TGTGCCAGCTCACCACCCTCTCGACAGTCTACGAACACCGGGGAGCTGTTTTTT
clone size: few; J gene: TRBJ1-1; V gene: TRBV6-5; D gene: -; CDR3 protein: CASQGVTEAFF; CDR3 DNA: TGTGCCAGCCAGGGCGTCACTGAAGCTTTCTTT
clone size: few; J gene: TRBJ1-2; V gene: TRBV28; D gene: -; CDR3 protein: CASRPQGGYGYTF; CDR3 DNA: TGTGCCAGCAGGCCACAGGGCGGCTATGGCTACACCTTC
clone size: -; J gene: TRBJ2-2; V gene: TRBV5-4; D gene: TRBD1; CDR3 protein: CASSSASQGAVNTGELFF; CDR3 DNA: TGTGCCAGCAGCTCAGCTAGTCAGGGGGCCGTGAACACCGGGGAGCTGTTTTTT
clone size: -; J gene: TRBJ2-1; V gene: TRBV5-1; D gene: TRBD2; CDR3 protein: CASSLASGRADEQFF; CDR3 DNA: TGCGCCAGCAGCTTGGCTAGCGGGAGGGCGGATGAGCAGTTCTTC
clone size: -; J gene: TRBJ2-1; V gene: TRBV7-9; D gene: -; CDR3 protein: CASSLSTRRNEQFF; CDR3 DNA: TGTGCCAGCAGCTTGAGTACTAGAAGAAATGAGCAGTTCTTC
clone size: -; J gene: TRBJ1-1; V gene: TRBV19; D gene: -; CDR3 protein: CASSIHGINTEAFF; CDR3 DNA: TGTGCCAGTAGTATTCACGGGATAAACACTGAAGCTTTCTTT
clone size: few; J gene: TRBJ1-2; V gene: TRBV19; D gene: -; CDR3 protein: CASSTGATGKYGYGYTF; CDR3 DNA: TGTGCCAGTAGTACAGGCGCCACAGGGAAGTACGGCTATGGCTACACCTTC
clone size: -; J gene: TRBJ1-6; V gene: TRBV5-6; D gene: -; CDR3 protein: CASSLALQQYNSPLHF; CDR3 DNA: TGTGCCAGCAGCTTGGCTCTGCAACAGTATAATTCACCCCTCCACTTT
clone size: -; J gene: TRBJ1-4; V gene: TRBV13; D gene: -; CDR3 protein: CASSLGRATNEKLFF; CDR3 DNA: TGTGCCAGCAGCTTAGGCCGTGCAACTAATGAAAAACTGTTTTTT
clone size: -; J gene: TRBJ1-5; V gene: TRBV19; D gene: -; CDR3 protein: CASSIGSVLPQHF; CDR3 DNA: TGTGCCAGTAGTATTGGCAGCGTCCTGCCCCAGCATTTT
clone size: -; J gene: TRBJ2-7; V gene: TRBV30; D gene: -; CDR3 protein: CAWRGGYLGSEQYF; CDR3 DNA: TGTGCCTGGAGAGGGGGATATTTGGGGAGCGAGCAGTACTTC
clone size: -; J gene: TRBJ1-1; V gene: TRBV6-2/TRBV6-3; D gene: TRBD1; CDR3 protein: CASSYQGVTKNTEAFF; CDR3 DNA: TGTGCCAGCAGTTACCAGGGGGTCACGAAGAACACTGAAGCTTTCTTT
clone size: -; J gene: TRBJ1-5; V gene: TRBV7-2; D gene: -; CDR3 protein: CASSPVGGPNQPQHF; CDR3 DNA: TGTGCCAGCAGCCCGGTCGGGGGGCCCAATCAGCCCCAGCATTTT
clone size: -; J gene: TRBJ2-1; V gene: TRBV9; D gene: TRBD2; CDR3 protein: CASSVSSGRASLGNEQFF; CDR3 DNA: TGTGCCAGCAGCGTAAGTAGCGGGAGGGCAAGTTTGGGCAATGAGCAGTTCTTC
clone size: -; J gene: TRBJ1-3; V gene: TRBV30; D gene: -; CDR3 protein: CAWSAGAGGNTIYF; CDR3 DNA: TGTGCCTGGAGTGCTGGGGCTGGGGGAAACACCATATATTTT
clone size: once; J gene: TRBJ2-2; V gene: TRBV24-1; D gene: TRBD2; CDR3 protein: CATSDSGLAGGTNTGELFF; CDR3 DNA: TGTGCCACCAGTGACTCCGGACTAGCGGGAGGGACGAACACCGGGGAGCTGTTTTTT
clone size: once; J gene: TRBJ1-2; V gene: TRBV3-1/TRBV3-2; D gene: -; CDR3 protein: CASSQVDSLYGYTF; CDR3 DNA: TGTGCCAGCAGCCAAGTCGACAGTCTATATGGCTACACCTTC
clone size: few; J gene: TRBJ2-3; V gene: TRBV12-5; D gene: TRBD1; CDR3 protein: CASGRGQPGDTQYF; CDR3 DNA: TGTGCTAGTGGTCGGGGACAGCCCGGGGATACGCAGTATTTT
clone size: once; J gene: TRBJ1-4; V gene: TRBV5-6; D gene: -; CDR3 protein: CASSPLTPGTNEKLFF; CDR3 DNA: TGTGCCAGCAGCCCCCTGACCCCAGGGACTAATGAAAAACTGTTTTTT
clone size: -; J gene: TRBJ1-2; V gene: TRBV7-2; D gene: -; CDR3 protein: CASSLFGVITGGGDCGYTF; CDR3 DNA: TGTGCCAGCAGCTTATTCGGGGTGATTACCGGAGGGGGGGACTGTGGCTACACCTTC
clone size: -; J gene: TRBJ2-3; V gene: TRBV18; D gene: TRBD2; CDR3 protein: CASSLGAGEFDTQYF; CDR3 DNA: TGTGCCAGCTCCCTGGGAGCGGGAGAGTTTGATACGCAGTATTTT
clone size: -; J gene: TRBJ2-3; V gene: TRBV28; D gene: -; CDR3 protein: CASMGERMSTDTQYF; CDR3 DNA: TGTGCCAGCATGGGTGAGCGGATGAGCACAGATACGCAGTATTTT
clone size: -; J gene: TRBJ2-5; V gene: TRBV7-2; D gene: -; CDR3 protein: CASSTILQETQYF; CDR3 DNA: TGTGCCAGCAGCACAATTCTTCAAGAGACCCAGTACTTC
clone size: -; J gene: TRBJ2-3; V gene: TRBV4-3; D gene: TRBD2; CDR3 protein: CASSQPGLAGWADTQYF; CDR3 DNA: TGCGCCAGCAGCCAACCAGGACTAGCGGGTTGGGCAGATACGCAGTATTTT
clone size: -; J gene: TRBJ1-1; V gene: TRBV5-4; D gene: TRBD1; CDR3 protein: CASSLVTGAAFF; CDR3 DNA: TGTGCCAGCAGCTTGGTCACAGGGGCAGCTTTCTTT
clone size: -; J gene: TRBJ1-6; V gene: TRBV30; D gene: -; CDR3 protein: CAWADSPAPPLLHF; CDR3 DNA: TGTGCCTGGGCGGACAGCCCGGCCCCCCCATTACTCCACTTT